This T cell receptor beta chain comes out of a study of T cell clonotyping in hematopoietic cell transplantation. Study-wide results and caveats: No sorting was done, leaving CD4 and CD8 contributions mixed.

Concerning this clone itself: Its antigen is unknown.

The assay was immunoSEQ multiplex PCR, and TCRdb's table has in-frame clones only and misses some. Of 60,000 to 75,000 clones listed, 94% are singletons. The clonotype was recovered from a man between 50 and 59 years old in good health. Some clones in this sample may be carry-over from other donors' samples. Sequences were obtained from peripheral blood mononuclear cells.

CDR3 coding DNA: TGTGCCAGCAGCGCGGACAGGGCTGATGGAAACACCATATATTTT. Protein sequence: CASSADRADGNTIYF. This sequence joins TRBV6-5 and TRBJ1-3, with 8 bases identical to TRBD1. The germline gives CDR1 MNHEY, CDR2 SVGAGI. Trimming removed 6 bases from V and 3 bases from J; junction bases left unmatched: 7. The CDR3 loop spans 15 amino acids.